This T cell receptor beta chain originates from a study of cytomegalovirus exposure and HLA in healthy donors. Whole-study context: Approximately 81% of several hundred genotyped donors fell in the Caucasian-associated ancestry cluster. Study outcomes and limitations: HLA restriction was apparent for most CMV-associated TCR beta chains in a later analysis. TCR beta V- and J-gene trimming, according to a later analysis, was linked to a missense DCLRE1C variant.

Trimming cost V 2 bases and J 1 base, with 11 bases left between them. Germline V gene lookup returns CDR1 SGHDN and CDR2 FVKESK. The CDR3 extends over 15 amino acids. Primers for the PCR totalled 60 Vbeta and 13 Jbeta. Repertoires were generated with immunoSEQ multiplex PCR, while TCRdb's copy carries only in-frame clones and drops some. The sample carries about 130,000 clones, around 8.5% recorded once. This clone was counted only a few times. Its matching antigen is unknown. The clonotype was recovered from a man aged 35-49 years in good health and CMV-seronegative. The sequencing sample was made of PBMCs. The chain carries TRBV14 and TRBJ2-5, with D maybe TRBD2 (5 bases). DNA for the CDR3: TGTGCCAGCAGCCAAATTCGGACTGGCCAAGAGACCCAGTACTTC. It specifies CASSQIRTGQETQYF.